The 5 T cell receptor beta chains reported below all come from one sample, sequenced in a study of human T cells and chemical hapten exposure. As for time point: patch test 3, about 24 weeks after DPC sensitization. The treatment: therapeutic diphenylcyclopropenone sensitization with weekly scalp DPC. Unfractionated whole blood yielded total RNA. TCRdb passed the RACE reads through MiXCR, listing each CDR3 protein once. Among about 39,000 distinct CDR3 sequences listed, roughly 13% were seen once. Sequenced material: whole blood, taken in connection with sensitization to the hapten diphenylcyclopropenone (DPC). The receptors derive from a woman between 35 and 50 years old with alopecia areata. Some clones in this sample may be carry-over from other donors' samples.

The rearrangement joins TRBV5-1 to TRBJ2-7; 9 nucleotides agree with TRBD2. Germline CDR1 is SGHRS and CDR2 is YFSETQ. The V gene end was trimmed by 4 bases and the J gene end by 5 bases; junction bases not matched to a gene: 19. The CDR3 contains 18 residues. The CDR3 loop is CASSLGGSGTSNIHEQYF. The CDR3 DNA reads TGCGCCAGCAGCCTTGGGGGTTCCGGGACTAGCAATATCCACGAGCAGTACTTC.

The chain links TRBV28 to TRBJ2-7; a possible D gene is TRBD2 (5 bases). There are 15 residues in the CDR3. Germline V gene sequence: CDR1 MDHEN, CDR2 SYDVKM. Trimming removed 3 bases at V and 5 bases at J, with 17 bases between. In DNA, the CDR3 is TGTGCCAGCAGTTTTCCAACGGGGTTTAGCCACGAGCAGTACTTC. Protein sequence: CASSFPTGFSHEQYF. The full variable domain, with the rest looked up from reference TRBV28 and TRBJ2-7, is DVKVTQSSRYLVKRTGEKVFLECVQDMDHENMFWYRQDPGLGLRLIYFSYDVKMKEKGDIPEGYSVSREKKERFSLILESASTNQTSMYLCASSFPTGFSHEQYFGPGTRLTVT.

This chain joins TRBV10-3 and TRBJ2-5; 9 bases align to TRBD2. The germline V gene encodes CDR1 ENHRY and CDR2 SYGVKD. J was trimmed by 0 bases and V by 6 bases; bases with no gene match: 11. The CDR3 is 17 residues long. The CDR3 sequence: CAIRPGLASWDQETQYF. DNA of the CDR3: TGTGCCATCAGACCGGGACTAGCCTCCTGGGACCAAGAGACCCAGTACTTC.

This clonotype was observed at least ten times. V gene TRBV28 combines with J gene TRBJ2-1; 10 bases agree with TRBD2. V shed 7 bases and J 5 bases; nucleotides not matched to a gene: 8. The germline gives CDR1 MDHEN, CDR2 SYDVKM. CDR3 length equals 15 residues. CDR3 sequence: CASTSSGLAHNEQFF. DNA of the CDR3: TGTGCCAGCACCTCTTCGGGACTAGCGCACAATGAGCAGTTCTTC.

By proportion, this clonotype is medium-sized. The chain joins TRBV6-4 to TRBJ2-6, with D unclear. V lost 3 bases to trimming and J lost 4 bases, with 13 bases between them. Germline loops: CDR1 MRHNA, CDR2 SNTAGT. The CDR3 contains 16 residues. This CDR3 reads CASSERLGSGANVLTF. The CDR3 DNA follows: TGTGCCAGCAGTGAGCGTTTGGGTTCCGGGGCCAACGTCCTGACTTTC.